This T cell receptor beta chain was sequenced for a study of response to subunit inactivated influenza vaccine. Study results and caveats: There was a suggestion from the authors that each seasonal influenza vaccination recruits few new T cells.

CDR1 and CDR2 (germline): SGHKS, YYEKEE (reference sequence). This CDR3 spans 15 amino acids. V was cut by 0 bases and J by 11 bases, with 20 bases left in between. This clonotype was counted ten times or more. The antigen is unknown. TCRdb independently ran MiXCR on the RT-PCR reads; one entry per CDR3 protein. The sample yields about 570,000 distinct CDR3 sequences, about 12% seen once. The origin of this receptor is a man between 50 and 59 years old who received an inactivated influenza vaccine. The chain carries TRBV5-5 and TRBJ1-1; the D is unclear. The specimen comprised PBMCs from blood, sampled on the day of vaccination. CDR3 in DNA: TGTGCCAGCAGCTTGGTTGGCGGACCCACCGCCGGGGCTTTCTTT. Translating it yields CASSLVGGPTAGAFF.